A single sample is the source of the 15 T cell receptor beta chains below, sequenced in a study of OX40 agonist ivuxolimab in advanced cancers. TCRdb's table, derived via immunoSEQ multiplex PCR, lists solely in-frame clones and lacks some. This table has about 100,000 clones, about 84% appearing once. Source: CD4+ or CD8+ T cells sorted from blood, taken in a trial of the OX40 agonist ivuxolimab. These receptors came from an adult with an advanced solid tumor such as melanoma, head and neck, liver or kidney cancer.

This clone was counted once. The chain recombines TRBV19 with TRBJ1-4, with 9 bases identical to TRBD1. This CDR3 region has 14 residues. CDR1 is LNHDA and CDR2 is SQIVND in the germline V gene (reference sequence). V dropped 6 bases and J dropped 4; count of bases not matched to a gene: 3. CDR3 in DNA: TGTGCCAGTAGGGACAGGGGCAATAATGAAAAACTGTTTTTT. Protein: CASRDRGNNEKLFF.

The V and J genes are TRBV6-1 and TRBJ2-7; D is unclear. The CDR3 spans 12 residues. Trimming pared 1 base from V and 1 base from J, leaving 2 bases between. The germline V gene encodes CDR1 MNHNS and CDR2 SASEGT. DNA of the CDR3: TGTGCCAGCAGTGAAGTGTCCTACGAGCAGTACTTC. Its protein is CASSEVSYEQYF.

The chain has TRBV18 and TRBJ2-7, with a tentative D call TRBD2 (7 bases). Germline CDR1 KGHSH, CDR2 LQKENI. Trimming cost V 1 base and J 6 bases, with 10 bases left between them. The CDR3 is 13 residues long. The CDR3 region has the DNA TGTGCCAGCTCACCACGCGGGGGCAGCGAGCAGTACTTC. It translates to CASSPRGGSEQYF. Looking up the rest from reference TRBV18 and TRBJ2-7 gives the full variable domain: NAGVMQNPRHLVRRRGQEARLRCSPMKGHSHVYWYRQLPEEGLKFMVYLQKENIIDESGMPKERFSAEFPKEGPSILRIQQVVRGDSAAYFCASSPRGGSEQYFGPGTRLTVT.

The chain combines TRBV5-4 with TRBJ2-7; D call uncertain. Trimming stripped 0 bases from V and 5 bases from J, with 9 bases between. Germline assignment: CDR1 SGHNT and CDR2 YYREEE (reference sequence). The CDR3 runs to 13 residues. The CDR3 protein is CASSLAPAHEQYF. CDR3 bases: TGTGCCAGCAGCTTGGCCCCTGCCCACGAGCAGTACTTC.

DNA of the CDR3: TGTGCCAGCAGTTTAGTGGGGCAGCGGAATCAGCCCCAGCATTTT. Translation gives CASSLVGQRNQPQHF. This chain joins TRBV27 and TRBJ1-5; D is perhaps TRBD1 (5 bases). In germline, CDR1 is MNHEY, CDR2 SMNVEV (reference sequence). The CDR3 extends over 15 amino acids. V was trimmed by 2 bases and J by 4 bases, leaving 12 bases between them.

This chain uses TRBV5-1 with TRBJ2-5; 16 bases map to TRBD2. Per the germline V gene, CDR1 is SGHRS and CDR2 is YFSETQ. J gave up 5 bases and V 4 bases, and 5 bases lay outside the gene matches. This CDR3 has 16 residues. The CDR3 DNA sequence: TGCGCCAGCAGCAAGGGACTAGCGGGAGGGAGGGAGACCCAGTACTTC. Protein sequence: CASSKGLAGGRETQYF. Based on the CDR3 plus reference TRBV5-1 and TRBJ2-5, the full variable domain is KAGVTQTPRYLIKTRGQQVTLSCSPISGHRSVSWYQQTPGQGLQFLFEYFSETQRNKGNFPGRFSGRQFSNSRSEMNVSTLELGDSALYLCASSKGLAGGRETQYFGPGTRLLVL.

The CDR3 DNA reads as TGTGCCAGCAGCTTAGAAGGGGTCGACACTGAAGCTTTCTTT. Translated: CASSLEGVDTEAFF. The rearrangement joins TRBV7-9 to TRBJ1-1; D may be TRBD1 (5 bases). Per germline, CDR1 SEHNR and CDR2 FQNEAQ (reference sequence). V dropped 1 base and J dropped 3 bases, with 9 bases sitting between them. This CDR3 contains 14 residues.

This clone was seen only a few times. The J gene is TRBJ1-5, the V gene TRBV7-9; TRBD1 matches 11 bases. The CDR3 contains 16 residues. J gave up 4 bases and V 5 bases, and 7 bases lay outside the gene matches. The V gene's germline CDR1 is SEHNR and CDR2 FQNEAQ (reference sequence). The CDR3 DNA sequence: TGTGCCAGCAGCCTTGGACAGGGGGCGCCGAATCAGCCCCAGCATTTT. The encoded protein is CASSLGQGAPNQPQHF.

This chain joins TRBV7-9 and TRBJ2-7; TRBD2 matches at 15 bases. Germline trimming cut 2 bases from V and 6 bases from J; bases unmatched to any gene: 14. CDR1 is SEHNR, CDR2 FQNEAQ, per germline (reference sequence). The CDR3 is 19 residues long. CDR3 residues: CASSLPPSGTSGGPLEQYF. The CDR3 DNA reads as TGTGCCAGCAGCTTACCTCCTTCCGGGACTAGCGGGGGGCCCCTCGAGCAGTACTTC.

The CDR3 sequence is CSVRGTGVNQPQHF. The CDR3 nucleotides are TGCAGCGTCAGGGGGACAGGGGTCAATCAGCCCCAGCATTTT. The chain links TRBV29-1 to TRBJ1-5, with 10 nucleotides matching TRBD1. This CDR3 is built from 14 residues. In germline, CDR1 is SQVTM, CDR2 ANQGSEA. J was trimmed by 3 bases and V by 6 bases; bases with no gene match: 5.

The J gene is TRBJ2-2, the V gene TRBV5-1; 8 bases are shared with TRBD1. V lost 1 base and J lost 4; bases outside the gene matches: 9. There are 17 residues in the CDR3. Germline CDR1 reads SGHRS; CDR2 reads YFSETQ. In nucleotides, the CDR3 is TGCGCCAGCAGCTTGCACCGACAGGGGTTAGGCACCGGGGAGCTGTTTTTT. Amino acids: CASSLHRQGLGTGELFF.

This rearrangement joins TRBV19 to TRBJ2-3, with 10 bases matching TRBD2. CDR1 is LNHDA and CDR2 is SQIVND in the germline V gene (reference sequence). There are 18 residues in the CDR3. The junction had 12 bases not matched to a gene; V was cut back by 5 bases and J by 1 base. The CDR3 DNA follows: TGTGCCAGTAGTCCGTGGGGGGCTAGCGGGGGTCGCACAGATACGCAGTATTTT. As protein: CASSPWGASGGRTDTQYF.

The chain has TRBV30 and TRBJ1-4; no definite D call. The CDR3 has 14 amino acids. Germline CDR1 GTSNPN, CDR2 SVGIG (reference sequence). V lost 1 base and J lost 5, with 11 bases in between. The CDR3 DNA reads TGTGCCTGGAGTGGGGTAGGGCAAAATGAAAAACTGTTTTTT. This sequence encodes CAWSGVGQNEKLFF.

In regard to this clone: The sample holds other DNA sequences that translate to the same CDR3. The rearrangement links TRBV6-5 to TRBJ2-7; D is possibly TRBD2 (6 bases). Germline V gene lookup returns CDR1 MNHEY and CDR2 SVGAGI. Trimming removed 0 bases from V and 3 bases from J, with 15 bases in between. The CDR3 length is 16 residues. The CDR3 loop reads CASSYSRLAGSYEQYF. In DNA, the CDR3 is TGTGCCAGCAGTTACTCTCGGCTGGCGGGAAGCTACGAGCAGTACTTC.

This rearrangement joins TRBV5-6 to TRBJ1-1; 7 bases are shared with TRBD1. After removal of 4 bases from V and 1 base from J, the junction contained 7 bases not matched to a gene. The CDR3 extends over 15 amino acids. Germline CDR1 is SGHDT and CDR2 is YYEEEE. This chain's CDR3 is CASSLEGAGNTEAFF. Here the CDR3 DNA reads TGTGCCAGCAGCCTTGAGGGGGCAGGGAACACTGAAGCTTTCTTT.